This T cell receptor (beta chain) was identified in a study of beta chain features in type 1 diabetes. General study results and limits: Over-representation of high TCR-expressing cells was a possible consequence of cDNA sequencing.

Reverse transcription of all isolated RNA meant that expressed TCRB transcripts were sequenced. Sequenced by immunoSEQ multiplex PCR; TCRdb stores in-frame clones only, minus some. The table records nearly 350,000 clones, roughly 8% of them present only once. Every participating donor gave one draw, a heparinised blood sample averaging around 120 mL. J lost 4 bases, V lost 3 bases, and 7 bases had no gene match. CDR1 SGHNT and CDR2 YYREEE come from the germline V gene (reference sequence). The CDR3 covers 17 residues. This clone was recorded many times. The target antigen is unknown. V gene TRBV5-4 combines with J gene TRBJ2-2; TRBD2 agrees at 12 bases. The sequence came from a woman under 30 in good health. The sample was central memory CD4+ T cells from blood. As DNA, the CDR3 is TGTGCCAGCAGCTCAACTAGCGGGAGGTACGGCACCGGGGAGCTGTTTTTT. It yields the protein CASSSTSGRYGTGELFF.